This TCR beta chain was identified in a study of T-cell memory formation after mild COVID-19. Study-wide background: TCR clusters were mostly donor specific. Broader study findings: CD4/CD8 balance characterized clones contracting day 15 to 85, and CD4+ skew characterized later expanders. For contracting clones, CD4+ ones sat mainly in CM and EM, CD8+ in EMRA. Pre-infection memory showed some responding clones, and this suggested that cross-reactive memory joined.

There are a few counts of this clonotype. Its antigen is still unknown. TCRdb called the 5' RACE reads again in MiXCR, with one record for every CDR3 protein. The profile shows roughly 150,000 distinct CDR3 sequences, 10% to 15% of them singletons. The receptor was isolated from a man aged 18-30 years who had mild COVID-19 (a few samples of this study predate the infection). Cell type and time point are not known. The specimen was PBMCs or a T cell subset sorted from them (not recorded which).

CDR3 protein: CASRGPLTGELFF. The CDR3 DNA follows: TGTGCCAGCCGGGGGCCACTGACCGGGGAGCTGTTTTTT. This chain links TRBV28 with TRBJ2-2; D possibly uses TRBD1 or TRBD2 (6 bases each). V shed 8 bases and J shed 5 bases, with 12 bases lying between them. The germline gives CDR1 MDHEN, CDR2 SYDVKM. There are 13 residues in the CDR3.